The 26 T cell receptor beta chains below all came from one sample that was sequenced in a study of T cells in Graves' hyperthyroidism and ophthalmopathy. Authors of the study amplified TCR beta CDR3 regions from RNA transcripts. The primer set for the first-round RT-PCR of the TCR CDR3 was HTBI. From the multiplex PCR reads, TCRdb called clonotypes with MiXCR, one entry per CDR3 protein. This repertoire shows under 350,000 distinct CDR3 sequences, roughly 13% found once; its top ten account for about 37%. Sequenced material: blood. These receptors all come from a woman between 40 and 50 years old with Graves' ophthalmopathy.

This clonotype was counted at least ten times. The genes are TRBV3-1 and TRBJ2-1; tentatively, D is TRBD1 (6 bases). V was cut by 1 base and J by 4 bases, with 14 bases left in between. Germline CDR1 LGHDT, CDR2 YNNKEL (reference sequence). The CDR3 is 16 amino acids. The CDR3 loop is CASSQGVQGIYNEQFF. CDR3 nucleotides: TGTGCCAGCAGCCAAGGGGTGCAGGGGATTTACAATGAGCAGTTCTTC.

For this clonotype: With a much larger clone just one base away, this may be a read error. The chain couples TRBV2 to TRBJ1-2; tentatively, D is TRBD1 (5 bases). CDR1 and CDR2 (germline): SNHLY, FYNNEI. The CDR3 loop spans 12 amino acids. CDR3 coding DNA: TGTGCCGGCAGTGTTGCAGGGTACGGCTACACCTTC. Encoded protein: CAGSVAGYGYTF.

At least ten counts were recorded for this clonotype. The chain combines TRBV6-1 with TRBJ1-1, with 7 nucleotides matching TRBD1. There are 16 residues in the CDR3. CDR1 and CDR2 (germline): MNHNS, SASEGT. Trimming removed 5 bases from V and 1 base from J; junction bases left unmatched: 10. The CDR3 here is CASSTPGGLENTEAFF. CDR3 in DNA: TGTGCCAGCAGTACTCCAGGGGGACTCGAGAACACTGAAGCTTTCTTT.

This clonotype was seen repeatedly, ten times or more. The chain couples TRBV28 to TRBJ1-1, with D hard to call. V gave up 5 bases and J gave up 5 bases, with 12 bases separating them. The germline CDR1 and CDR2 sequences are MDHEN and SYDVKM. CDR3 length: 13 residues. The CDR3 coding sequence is TGTGCCAGCAGTGCATACAGAGGGACTGAAGCTTTCTTT. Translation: CASSAYRGTEAFF.

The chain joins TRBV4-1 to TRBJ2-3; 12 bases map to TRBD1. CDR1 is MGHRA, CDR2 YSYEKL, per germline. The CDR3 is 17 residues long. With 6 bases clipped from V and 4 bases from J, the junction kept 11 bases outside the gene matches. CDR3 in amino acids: CASSPQGTGGIADTQYF. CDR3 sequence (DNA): TGCGCCAGCAGTCCACAAGGGACAGGGGGCATCGCAGATACGCAGTATTTT.

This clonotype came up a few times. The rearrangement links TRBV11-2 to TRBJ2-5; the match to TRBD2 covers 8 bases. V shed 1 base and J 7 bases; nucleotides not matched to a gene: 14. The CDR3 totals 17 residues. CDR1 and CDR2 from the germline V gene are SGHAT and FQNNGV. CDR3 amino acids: CASSLGRGTRNPRTQYF. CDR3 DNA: TGTGCCAGCAGCTTAGGTCGTGGGACTAGGAACCCCAGGACCCAGTACTTC.

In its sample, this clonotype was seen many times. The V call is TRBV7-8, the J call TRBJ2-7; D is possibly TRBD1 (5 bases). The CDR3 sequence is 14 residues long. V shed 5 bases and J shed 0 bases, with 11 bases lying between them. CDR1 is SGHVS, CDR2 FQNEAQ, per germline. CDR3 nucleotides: TGTGCCAGCAGCCCCCAGACAGCCTCCTACGAGCAGTACTTC. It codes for CASSPQTASYEQYF.

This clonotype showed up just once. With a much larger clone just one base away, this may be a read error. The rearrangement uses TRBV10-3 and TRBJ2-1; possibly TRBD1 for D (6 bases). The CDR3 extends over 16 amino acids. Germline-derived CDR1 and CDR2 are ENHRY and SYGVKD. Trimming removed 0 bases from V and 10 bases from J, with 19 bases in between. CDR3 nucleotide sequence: TGTGCCATCAGTGAGTCCGTCACAGGGATATCCTACGAGCAGTTCTTC. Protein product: CAISESVTGISYEQFF.

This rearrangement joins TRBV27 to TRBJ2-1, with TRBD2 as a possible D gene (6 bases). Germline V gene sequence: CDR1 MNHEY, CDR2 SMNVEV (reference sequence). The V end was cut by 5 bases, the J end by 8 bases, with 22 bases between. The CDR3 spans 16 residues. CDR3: CASSPSATSRSDEQFF. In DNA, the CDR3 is TGTGCCAGCAGTCCCTCCGCGACTAGTCGAAGCGATGAGCAGTTCTTC.

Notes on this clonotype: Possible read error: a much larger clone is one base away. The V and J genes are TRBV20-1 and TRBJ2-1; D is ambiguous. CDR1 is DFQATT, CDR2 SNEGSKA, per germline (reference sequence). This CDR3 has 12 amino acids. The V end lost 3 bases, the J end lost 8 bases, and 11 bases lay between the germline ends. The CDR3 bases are TGCAGTGCTAGGTACTCCACAGATGAGCAGTTCTTC. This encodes CSARYSTDEQFF.

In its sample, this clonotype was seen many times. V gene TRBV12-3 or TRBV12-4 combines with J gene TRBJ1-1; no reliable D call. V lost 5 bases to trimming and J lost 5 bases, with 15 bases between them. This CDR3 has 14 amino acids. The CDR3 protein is CASSLGPLGTEAFF. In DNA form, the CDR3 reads TGTGCCAGCAGTCTCGGGCCTCTCGGGACTGAAGCTTTCTTT.

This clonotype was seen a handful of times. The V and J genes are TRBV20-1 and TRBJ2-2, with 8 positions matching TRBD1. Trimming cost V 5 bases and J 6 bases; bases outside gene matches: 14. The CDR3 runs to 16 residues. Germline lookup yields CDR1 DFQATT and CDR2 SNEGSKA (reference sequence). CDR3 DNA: TGCAGTGCTCGCCCCCCGGACAGGGCGGCGTCCGGGGAGCTGTTTTTT. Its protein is CSARPPDRAASGELFF.

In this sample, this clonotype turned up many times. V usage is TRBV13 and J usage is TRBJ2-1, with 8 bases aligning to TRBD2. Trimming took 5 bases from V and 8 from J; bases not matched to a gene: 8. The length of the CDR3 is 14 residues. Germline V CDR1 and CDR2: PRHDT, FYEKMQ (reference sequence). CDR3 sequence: CASSPPGLGHEQFF. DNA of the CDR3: TGTGCCAGCAGCCCCCCGGGACTAGGCCATGAGCAGTTCTTC.

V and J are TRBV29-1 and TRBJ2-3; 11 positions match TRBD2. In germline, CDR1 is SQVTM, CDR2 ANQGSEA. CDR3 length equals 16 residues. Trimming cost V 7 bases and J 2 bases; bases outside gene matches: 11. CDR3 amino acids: CSAAGTSGFLTDTQYF. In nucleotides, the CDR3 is TGCAGCGCCGCCGGGACTAGCGGATTCCTCACAGATACGCAGTATTTT.

The CDR3 sequence: CASSIAGTGGAQPQHF. DNA of the CDR3: TGTGCCAGTAGTATAGCGGGGACAGGTGGGGCGCAGCCCCAGCATTTT. The J gene is TRBJ1-5, the V gene TRBV19; 8 bases are a match to TRBD1. The V gene's germline CDR1 is LNHDA and CDR2 SQIVND (reference sequence). V was clipped by 1 base and J by 7 bases; unmatched bases: 9. The CDR3 spans 16 residues.

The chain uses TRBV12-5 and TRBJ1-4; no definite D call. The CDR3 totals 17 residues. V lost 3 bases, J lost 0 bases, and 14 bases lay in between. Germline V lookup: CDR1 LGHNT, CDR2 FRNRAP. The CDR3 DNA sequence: TGTGCTAGTGGTTTCAACCCTCGGGATTCAACTAATGAAAAACTGTTTTTT. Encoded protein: CASGFNPRDSTNEKLFF. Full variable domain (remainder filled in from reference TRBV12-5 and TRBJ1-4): DARVTQTPRHKVTEMGQEVTMRCQPILGHNTVFWYRQTMMQGLELLAYFRNRAPLDDSGMPKDRFSAEMPDATLATLKIQPSEPRDSAVYFCASGFNPRDSTNEKLFFGSGTQLSVL.

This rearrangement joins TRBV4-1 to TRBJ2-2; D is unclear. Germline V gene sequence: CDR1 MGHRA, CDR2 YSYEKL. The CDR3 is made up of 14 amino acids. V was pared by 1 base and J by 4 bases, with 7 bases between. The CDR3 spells CASSQGSGTGELFF. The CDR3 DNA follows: TGCGCCAGCAGCCAAGGGAGTGGCACCGGGGAGCTGTTTTTT.

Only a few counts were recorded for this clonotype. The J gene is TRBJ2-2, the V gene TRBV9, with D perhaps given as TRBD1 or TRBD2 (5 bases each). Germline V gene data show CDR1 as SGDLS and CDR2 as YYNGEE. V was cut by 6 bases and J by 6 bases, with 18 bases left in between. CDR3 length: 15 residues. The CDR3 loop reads CASTRGQLRAGELFF. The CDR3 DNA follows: TGTGCCAGCACCCGGGGCCAGCTTAGGGCCGGGGAGCTGTTTTTT.

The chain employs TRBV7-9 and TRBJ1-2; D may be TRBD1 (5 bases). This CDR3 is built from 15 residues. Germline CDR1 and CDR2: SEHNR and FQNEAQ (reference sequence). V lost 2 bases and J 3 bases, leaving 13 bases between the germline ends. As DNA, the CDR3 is TGTGCCAGCAGCTTACGGGGCAGCTCGGACTATGGCTACACCTTC. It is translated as CASSLRGSSDYGYTF.

In DNA, the CDR3 is TGCGCCAGCAGCAACCGGGACAGGGGTCCAATTGGAGGCTACACCTTC. This sequence encodes CASSNRDRGPIGGYTF. V usage is TRBV5-1 and J usage is TRBJ1-2, with TRBD1 matching over 10 bases. CDR1 is SGHRS, CDR2 YFSETQ, per germline. The CDR3 is 16 residues long. The trim removed 4 bases at V and 8 bases at J, leaving 14 bases unmatched. Full variable domain (outside the CDR3, taken from reference TRBV5-1 and TRBJ1-2): KAGVTQTPRYLIKTRGQQVTLSCSPISGHRSVSWYQQTPGQGLQFLFEYFSETQRNKGNFPGRFSGRQFSNSRSEMNVSTLELGDSALYLCASSNRDRGPIGGYTFGSGTRLTVV.

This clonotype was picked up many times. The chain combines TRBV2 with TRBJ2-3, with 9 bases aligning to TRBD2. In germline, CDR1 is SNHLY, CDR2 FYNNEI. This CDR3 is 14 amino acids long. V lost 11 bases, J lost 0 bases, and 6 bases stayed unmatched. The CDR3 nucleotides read TGTGCCCGAGGACTAGCGCCTAGCACAGATACGCAGTATTTT. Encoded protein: CARGLAPSTDTQYF. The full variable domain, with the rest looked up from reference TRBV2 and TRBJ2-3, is EPEVTQTPSHQVTQMGQEVILRCVPISNHLYFYWYRQILGQKVEFLVSFYNNEISEKSEIFDDQFSVERPDGSNFTLKIRSTKLEDSAMYFCARGLAPSTDTQYFGPGTRLTVL.

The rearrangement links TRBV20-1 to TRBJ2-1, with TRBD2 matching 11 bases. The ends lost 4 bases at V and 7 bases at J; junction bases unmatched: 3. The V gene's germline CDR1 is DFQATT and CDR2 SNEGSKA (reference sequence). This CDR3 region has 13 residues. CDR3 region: CSATGTSGNEQFF. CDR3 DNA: TGCAGTGCTACCGGGACTAGCGGAAATGAGCAGTTCTTC.

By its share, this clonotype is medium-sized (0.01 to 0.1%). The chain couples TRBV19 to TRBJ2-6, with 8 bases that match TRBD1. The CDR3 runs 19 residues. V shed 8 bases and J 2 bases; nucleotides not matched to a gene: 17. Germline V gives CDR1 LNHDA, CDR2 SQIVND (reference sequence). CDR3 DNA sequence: TGTGCCAGTGTTCTGCGGGCAGGGGGCGCTTCGGCTGGGGCCAACGTCCTGACTTTC. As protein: CASVLRAGGASAGANVLTF.

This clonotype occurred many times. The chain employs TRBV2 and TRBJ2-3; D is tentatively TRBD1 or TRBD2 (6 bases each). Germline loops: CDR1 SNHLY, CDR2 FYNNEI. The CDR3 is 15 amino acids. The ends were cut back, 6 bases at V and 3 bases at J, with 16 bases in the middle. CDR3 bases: TGTGCCAGCAGGAGCTGGGGGGCTGGGACAGATACGCAGTATTTT. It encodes CASRSWGAGTDTQYF.

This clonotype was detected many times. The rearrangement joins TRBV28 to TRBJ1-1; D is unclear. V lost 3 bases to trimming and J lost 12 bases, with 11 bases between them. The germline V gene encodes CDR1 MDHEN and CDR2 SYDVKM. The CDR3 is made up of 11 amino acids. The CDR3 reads CASSFLAGTFF. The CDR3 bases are TGTGCCAGCAGTTTTTTGGCGGGAACTTTCTTT. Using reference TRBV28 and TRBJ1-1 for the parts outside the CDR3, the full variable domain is DVKVTQSSRYLVKRTGEKVFLECVQDMDHENMFWYRQDPGLGLRLIYFSYDVKMKEKGDIPEGYSVSREKKERFSLILESASTNQTSMYLCASSFLAGTFFGQGTRLTVV.

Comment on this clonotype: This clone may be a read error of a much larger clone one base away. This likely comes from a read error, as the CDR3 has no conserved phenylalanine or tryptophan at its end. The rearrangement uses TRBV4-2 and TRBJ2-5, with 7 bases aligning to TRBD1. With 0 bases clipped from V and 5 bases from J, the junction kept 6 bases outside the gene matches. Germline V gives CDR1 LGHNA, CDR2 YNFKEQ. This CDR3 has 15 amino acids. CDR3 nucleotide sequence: TGTGCCAGCAGCCAAGAAGGGGGCGGCGAGGAGACCCAGTACTCC. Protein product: CASSQEGGGEETQYS.